These T cell receptor beta chains were read from a single sample in a study of blood T cell repertoires in COVID-19. TCRdb's table, derived via immunoSEQ multiplex PCR, lists solely in-frame clones and lacks some. This table has approximately 380,000 clones, 88% appearing once. The specimen sequenced was PBMCs or T cells enriched from blood (not recorded which). The origin of the receptors is a woman under 30 who had recovered from COVID-19. CDR3s leave out the opening cysteine and the closing phenylalanine or tryptophan.

J,V,CDR3
TRBJ2-7,TRBV7-2,ASSPRTYEQY
TRBJ2-6,TRBV9,ASSLGGSGANVLT
TRBJ2-1,TRBV7-2,ASSLSREWF
TRBJ2-7,TRBV7-6,ASSSSGGGVHEQY
TRBJ2-3,TRBV2,ASSEQGSTDTQY
TRBJ2-5,TRBV3-1/TRBV3-2,ASSPSGVETQY
TRBJ1-1,TRBV27,ASQNRNTEAF
TRBJ1-1,TRBV28,ASSPETGASPEAF
TRBJ1-3,TRBV19,ASSITPGIYTIY
TRBJ2-3,TRBV2,ASSVADTQY
TRBJ2-7,TRBV5-4,ASSLPGTDEQY
TRBJ1-2,TRBV5-8,ASSRDRNYGYT
TRBJ1-5,TRBV7-9,ASSRGAQPQH
TRBJ1-1,TRBV28,ASTGRGEAF
TRBJ2-7,TRBV3-1/TRBV3-2,ASWGGHEQY
TRBJ1-1,TRBV12-3/TRBV12-4,ASSQGGFEAF